A selection of T cell receptor beta chains follows, all from one sample in a study of glioma-infiltrating T cells after dendritic cell vaccination. Profiling relied on immunoSEQ multiplex PCR, and the TCRdb table lists in-frame clones only, not all of them. The sample has 72,000 or so clones, roughly 91% seen once. This specimen was blood, taken after dendritic cell vaccination. The receptor source for this set is a human donor with glioblastoma. The CDR3 runs from the conserved cysteine through the conserved F or W. The D gene is left open where the match is weak. Some rows have no size entry. The others give once, few or many, or a class for an expanded clone.

CASSNRDRVTDTQYF	TGTGCCAGTAGTAACCGGGACAGGGTTACAGATACGCAGTATTTT	TRBV19	NA	TRBD1	TRBJ2-3
CASSLGQGSYGYTF	TGTGCCAGCAGCTTAGGACAGGGCTCCTATGGCTACACCTTC	TRBV7-9	NA	TRBD1	TRBJ1-2
CASSDTSNYGYTF	TGTGCCAGCTCGGACACGTCTAACTATGGCTACACCTTC	TRBV27	NA	NA	TRBJ1-2
CASSDRSSYNEQFF	TGTGCCAGCAGCGATAGGAGCTCCTACAATGAGCAGTTCTTC	TRBV9	few	NA	TRBJ2-1
CASSWDRRGTEAFF	TGTGCCAGCAGTTGGGACAGACGAGGCACTGAAGCTTTCTTT	TRBV6-6	NA	TRBD1	TRBJ1-1
CASSVRAGEYQETQYF	TGTGCCAGCAGCGTGAGAGCGGGAGAGTACCAAGAGACCCAGTACTTC	TRBV9	NA	TRBD2	TRBJ2-5
CASGPRGAVGYTF	TGTGCCAGCGGTCCCAGGGGGGCCGTTGGCTACACCTTC	TRBV25-1	NA	TRBD1	TRBJ1-2
CASRPQGAGTEAFF	TGTGCCAGCAGGCCACAGGGGGCAGGAACTGAAGCTTTCTTT	TRBV7-6	NA	TRBD1	TRBJ1-1
CASKWRGLSPLHF	TGTGCCAGTAAGTGGAGGGGGCTTTCACCCCTCCACTTT	TRBV19	NA	TRBD1	TRBJ1-6
CASTSGTQETQYF	TGTGCCAGCACTAGCGGGACTCAAGAGACCCAGTACTTC	TRBV7-2	NA	TRBD2	TRBJ2-5
CSFSSVRDTEAFF	TGCAGCTTCAGCTCGGTGAGGGACACTGAAGCTTTCTTT	TRBV29-1	NA	NA	TRBJ1-1
CASSYQRQPQHF	TGTGCCAGCAGTTACCAGCGTCAGCCCCAGCATTTT	TRBV6-6	few	NA	TRBJ1-5
CASTNKRGTRYNEQFF	TGCGCCAGCACGAATAAGCGGGGCACCCGCTATAATGAGCAGTTCTTC	TRBV10-1	NA	TRBD2	TRBJ2-1
CASSLEGGDPYEQYF	TGTGCCAGCAGCTTAGAAGGGGGAGACCCCTACGAGCAGTACTTC	TRBV7-2	NA	NA	TRBJ2-7
CASSVRGAGPDTQYF	TGTGCCAGCAGCGTGCGGGGGGCGGGGCCAGATACGCAGTATTTT	TRBV9	once	TRBD2	TRBJ2-3
CASRELWGQSEQFF	TGTGCCAGCAGGGAATTGTGGGGGCAGAGTGAGCAGTTCTTC	TRBV25-1	NA	NA	TRBJ2-1
CASFLMRETYNEQFF	TGTGCCAGCTTTCTTATGCGGGAGACTTACAATGAGCAGTTCTTC	TRBV2	NA	TRBD2	TRBJ2-1
CASSFRDNYGYTF	TGCGCCAGCAGCTTCCGGGATAACTATGGCTACACCTTC	TRBV5-1	NA	NA	TRBJ1-2
CASRRGAGYEQYF	TGTGCCAGCAGGCGCGGGGCCGGGTACGAGCAGTACTTC	TRBV7-8	once	NA	TRBJ2-7
CASSEWRGAYNEQFF	TGTGCCAGCAGTGAGTGGCGGGGGGCCTACAATGAGCAGTTCTTC	TRBV25-1	once	TRBD2	TRBJ2-1
CASSAIGDNEQFF	TGTGCCAGCAGTGCGATCGGTGACAATGAGCAGTTCTTC	TRBV2	few	NA	TRBJ2-1
CASTPAAGGYNEQFF	TGTGCCAGCACCCCTGCAGCGGGAGGCTACAATGAGCAGTTCTTC	TRBV6-4	NA	TRBD2	TRBJ2-1
CASRRERGPTGELFF	TGTGCCAGCAGGAGAGAGCGGGGGCCCACCGGGGAGCTGTTTTTT	TRBV7-7	NA	TRBD2	TRBJ2-2
CAGSEIIAGGLYEQYF	TGTGCCGGATCTGAGATTATAGCGGGAGGGTTGTACGAGCAGTACTTC	TRBV6-6	NA	TRBD2	TRBJ2-7
CASSGGQMNTEAFF	TGCGCCAGCAGCGGGGGACAGATGAACACTGAAGCTTTCTTT	TRBV5-1	NA	TRBD1	TRBJ1-1
CASSYSIQISTDTQYF	TGTGCCAGCAGTTACTCGATACAAATAAGCACAGATACGCAGTATTTT	TRBV6-5	once	NA	TRBJ2-3
CASSARQGGYGYTF	TGTGCCAGCAGTGCGCGACAGGGCGGCTATGGCTACACCTTC	TRBV27	NA	TRBD1	TRBJ1-2
CASSYSGTIQETQYF	TGTGCCAGCAGTTACTCCGGGACTATTCAAGAGACCCAGTACTTC	TRBV6-5	NA	TRBD2	TRBJ2-5